This TCR beta chain was sequenced in a study of control samples from healthy donors and cancer patients. CDR3 length: 14 amino acids. With 4 bases removed from V and 1 base from J, the gap between germline ends came to 7 bases. Germline loops: CDR1 SNHLY, CDR2 FYNNEI. Clones were sequenced by immunoSEQ multiplex PCR, and TCRdb holds only the in-frame ones, with some missing. The table has fewer than 200,000 clones, 96% seen once. The clonotype comes from a young woman in good health. This chain uses TRBV2 with TRBJ2-2; D is undetermined. The sequencing input was blood. DNA of the CDR3: TGTGCCAGCAGTGTGTTAGTGAACACCGGGGAGCTGTTTTTT. The encoded protein is CASSVLVNTGELFF.